This T cell receptor beta chain was recorded in a study of blood T cell repertoires in COVID-19. Turning to the study itself: From the United States, Italy and Spain came samples of acute and convalescent COVID-19.

Researchers sorted participants into cohorts using their self-reported clinical history. The CDR3 is made up of 14 amino acids. The germline gives CDR1 LNHDA, CDR2 SQIVND (reference sequence). Worth noting for this clone: Relative to the germline gene, one junction end is altered; a read error may explain this.

Per the original data handling: Reference gene primer amplification yielded estimated nucleated cell counts. Sequenced by immunoSEQ multiplex PCR; TCRdb stores in-frame clones only, minus some. That table furnishes V, J and clone size, whereas the DNA furnished D and trimming. The sample comprises around 200,000 clones, roughly 90% of which are singletons, and more than 4% rests with the top ten. This rearrangement joins TRBV19 to TRBJ1-5, with a tentative D call TRBD1 (5 bases). This receptor was taken from a woman between 25 and 40 years old who had been exposed to COVID-19. The sequenced material came from PBMCs or T cells enriched from blood (not recorded which). The CDR3 coding sequence is TGTGCCAGCAGTAGGATGGGGCTGGGCCAGCCCCAGCATTTT. This codes for CASSRMGLGQPQHF.